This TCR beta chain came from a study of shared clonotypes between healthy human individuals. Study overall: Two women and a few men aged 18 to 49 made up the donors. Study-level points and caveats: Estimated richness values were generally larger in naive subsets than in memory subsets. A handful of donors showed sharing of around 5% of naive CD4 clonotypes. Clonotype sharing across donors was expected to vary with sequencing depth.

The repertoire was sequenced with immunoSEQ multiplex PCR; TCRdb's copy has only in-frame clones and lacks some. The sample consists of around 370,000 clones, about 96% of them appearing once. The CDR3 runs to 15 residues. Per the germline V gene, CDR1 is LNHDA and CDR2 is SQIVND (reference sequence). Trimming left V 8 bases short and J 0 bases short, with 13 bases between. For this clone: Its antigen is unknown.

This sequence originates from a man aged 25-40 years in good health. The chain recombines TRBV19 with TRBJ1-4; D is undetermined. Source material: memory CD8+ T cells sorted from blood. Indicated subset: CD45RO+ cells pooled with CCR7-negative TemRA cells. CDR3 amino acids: CASGLREATNEKLFF. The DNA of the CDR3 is TGTGCCAGTGGTCTTCGGGAAGCAACTAATGAAAAACTGTTTTTT.